The rows below give T cell receptor beta chains drawn from one sample of a study of blood T cell repertoires in COVID-19. Profiling relied on immunoSEQ multiplex PCR, and the TCRdb table lists in-frame clones only, not all of them. The data contain 97,000 or so clones, approximately 92% of them seen just once; the ten biggest clones take up 4.2%. Sequencing was carried out using peripheral blood. The source of these receptors is a man between 18 and 29 years old with acute or convalescent COVID-19. Both conserved end residues are part of each CDR3. D genes are given only for firm matches. Clone size is stated in some rows and not others, as once, few, many or a class when expanded.

cdr3_nt	cdr3_aa	cdr3_length	clone_size	d_call	v_call	j_call
TGTGCCAGCAGCCACACAGAAAACTATGGCTACACCTTC	CASSHTENYGYTF	13	few	-	TRBV7-2	TRBJ1-2
TGTGCCAGCAGTTACTCGACAGGGTGGAACTATGGCTACACCTTC	CASSYSTGWNYGYTF	15	-	TRBD1	TRBV6-6	TRBJ1-2
TGTGCCAGCAGCTTAACCCGAACAGGGGCTGGAGGCTACACCTTC	CASSLTRTGAGGYTF	15	-	TRBD1	TRBV11-2	TRBJ1-2
TGTGCCAGTAGTCTCGGCGGGACAGGGAACTCCTACGAGCAGTACTTC	CASSLGGTGNSYEQYF	16	-	TRBD1	TRBV19	TRBJ2-7
TGCGCCAGCAGGAGGGCCGGGCGGGGAAAACTGTTTTTT	CASRRAGRGKLFF	13	-	-	TRBV10-1	TRBJ1-4
TGTGCCAGTAGTGTACATGGCGGGGGGGCCGAGGAGACCCAGTACTTC	CASSVHGGGAEETQYF	16	-	TRBD2	TRBV19	TRBJ2-5
TGTGCCAGCAGTGAAGCGGGGGGACAGGTTGTAGAGCCCCAGCATTTT	CASSEAGGQVVEPQHF	16	-	TRBD1	TRBV6-1	TRBJ1-5
TGTGCCAGCACCCCGGGACAGGGATCTGAAAAACTGTTTTTT	CASTPGQGSEKLFF	14	-	TRBD1	TRBV7-9	TRBJ1-4
TGCAGCGGGCAGGACACAACTAATGAAAAACTGTTTTTT	CSGQDTTNEKLFF	13	-	-	TRBV29-1	TRBJ1-4
TGCGCCAGCCGTTCAACAGATTACTATAATTCACCCCTCCACTTT	CASRSTDYYNSPLHF	15	-	-	TRBV5-1	TRBJ1-6
TGTGCCAGCAGCCGACCTCAGGGACAGGGGACTGAAGCTTTCTTT	CASSRPQGQGTEAFF	15	-	TRBD1	TRBV5-4	TRBJ1-1
TGCGCCAGCAGCTTGGAGAACCCATGGACTCCCTCCTACAATGAGCAGTTCTTC	CASSLENPWTPSYNEQFF	18	-	-	TRBV5-1	TRBJ2-1
TGTGCCAGCAGTTACCTTTCTGGCGGCCATGAAGGGGGAGCTTTCTTT	CASSYLSGGHEGGAFF	16	-	-	TRBV6-5	TRBJ1-1
TGTGCCAGTAGCACCCGGCAGGGTGGCTACACCTTC	CASSTRQGGYTF	12	-	-	TRBV19	TRBJ1-2
TGTGCCAGTAGTATAGATTTCGGTTTTTGGGAGCAGTACTTC	CASSIDFGFWEQYF	14	-	-	TRBV19	TRBJ2-7
TGCGCCAGCAGCTTCCGGGACAGGGATGAGACCCAGTACTTC	CASSFRDRDETQYF	14	-	TRBD1	TRBV5-1	TRBJ2-5
TGTGCCAGCAGCCGTACTAGCGGGAGCACCGGGGAGCTGTTTTTT	CASSRTSGSTGELFF	15	-	TRBD2	TRBV7-9	TRBJ2-2
TGTGCCAGCAGCTTATCACAGGGGAGAGACATTCAGTACTTC	CASSLSQGRDIQYF	14	-	TRBD1	TRBV7-2	TRBJ2-4
TGCGCCAGCAGCTTAGGACAGGGCTCCAATTCACCCCTCCACTTT	CASSLGQGSNSPLHF	15	-	TRBD1	TRBV5-1	TRBJ1-6
TGTGCCTGGAGACAACAGGGCGGAGGCGAGCAGTACTTC	CAWRQQGGGEQYF	13	once	-	TRBV30	TRBJ2-7
TGTGCTAGTGGTTTGGTTCTGACAGGAAGCAACTATGGCTACACCTTC	CASGLVLTGSNYGYTF	16	-	-	TRBV12-5	TRBJ1-2
TGTGCCAGCAGTCCCGCAGGGGGCGCGTACAATGAGCAGTTCTTC	CASSPAGGAYNEQFF	15	-	TRBD1	TRBV27	TRBJ2-1
TGTGCCAGCAGTGACCCCGGGACAGCAAATGAGCAGTTCTTC	CASSDPGTANEQFF	14	few	TRBD1	TRBV25-1	TRBJ2-1
TGTGCCAGCAGCTCTGGGACTAGCGGTTACAATGAGCAGTTCTTC	CASSSGTSGYNEQFF	15	-	TRBD2	TRBV7-2	TRBJ2-1
TGTGCCAGCAGCCCGGAGGTAGTTGAGCAGTTCTTC	CASSPEVVEQFF	12	once	-	TRBV7-9	TRBJ2-1
TGTGCCAGCAGTTCCTTGACTAGAGGTCCCAAAAACATTCAGTACTTC	CASSSLTRGPKNIQYF	16	-	-	TRBV6-2/TRBV6-3	TRBJ2-4
TGTGCCAGCAGCCCCCAGGGACTAGCGGGAGGCGAGCAGTACTTC	CASSPQGLAGGEQYF	15	-	TRBD2	TRBV6-4	TRBJ2-7
TGTGCCAGCAGTTACGGGGGGAGCGCCTACAATGAGCAGTTCTTC	CASSYGGSAYNEQFF	15	-	-	TRBV6-5	TRBJ2-1